This T cell receptor (beta chain) was sequenced for a study of CD8 T cells in ankylosing spondylitis. The study's findings and limits: There were earlier reports of some motif variants in reactive arthritis synovial fluid and blood. Disease-associated clones were CD8+ and fairly uncommon in peripheral blood. Reports say disease-linked clones showed up significantly more in matched ankylosing spondylitis synovial fluid. Eight or nine highly homologous variants made up a TCR beta motif that seemed to typify ankylosing spondylitis blood.

CDR1 and CDR2 from the germline V gene are LGHNA and YSLEER. Trimming took 0 bases from V and 3 from J, leaving 11 bases between them. The CDR3 sequence is 15 residues long. Of note for this clonotype: The antigen is not known.

With molecular barcodes, quantitative 5'-RACE was used to make the TCR beta libraries. TCRdb ran MiXCR on the 5' RACE reads and lists one entry per CDR3 protein. In the table there are 750,000 to 850,000 distinct CDR3 sequences, 10% to 15% of which are singletons. The sequenced material came from blood, either unsorted or a sorted T cell fraction (not recorded which). J is TRBJ1-1 and V is TRBV4-3, with D unclear. The receptor was isolated from a male donor with ankylosing spondylitis. CDR3 bases: TGCGCCAGCAGCCAAGAGCCGGGAAAGGACACTGAAGCTTTCTTT. It codes for CASSQEPGKDTEAFF.